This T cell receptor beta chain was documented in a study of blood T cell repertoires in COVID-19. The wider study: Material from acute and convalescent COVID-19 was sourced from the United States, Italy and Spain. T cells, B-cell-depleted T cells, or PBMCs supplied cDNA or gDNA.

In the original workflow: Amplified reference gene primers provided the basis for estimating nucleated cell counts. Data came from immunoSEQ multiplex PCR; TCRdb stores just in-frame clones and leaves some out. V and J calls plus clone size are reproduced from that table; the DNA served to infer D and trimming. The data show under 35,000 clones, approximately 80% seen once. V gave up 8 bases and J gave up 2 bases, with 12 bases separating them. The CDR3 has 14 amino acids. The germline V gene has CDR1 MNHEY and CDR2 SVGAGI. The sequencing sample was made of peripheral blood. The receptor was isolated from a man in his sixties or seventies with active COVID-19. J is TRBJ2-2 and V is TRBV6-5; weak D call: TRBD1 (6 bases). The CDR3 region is CASARTANTGELFF. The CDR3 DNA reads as TGTGCCAGCGCCCGGACAGCCAACACCGGGGAGCTGTTTTTT.